This passage covers 27 T cell receptor beta chains from one sample sequenced in a study of beta chain features in type 1 diabetes. cDNA synthesis used the whole RNA isolate, giving expressed TCRB sequences. The method was immunoSEQ multiplex PCR; TCRdb's version includes in-frame clones alone and lacks a portion of them. The sample records fewer than 550,000 clones, 11% being singletons. The sequencing input was naive CD4+ T cells from blood. These receptors were collected from a woman in her late teens or twenties in good health.

This clone has a handful of counts. This chain joins TRBV6-5 and TRBJ2-7; TRBD2 might be the D (6 bases). V lost 4 bases to trimming and J lost 1 base, with 14 bases between them. Germline values: CDR1 MNHEY, CDR2 SVGAGI. There are 15 residues in the CDR3. CDR3 loop: CASSFGSGRSYEQYF. For the CDR3, the DNA is TGTGCCAGCAGTTTCGGAAGCGGGCGTTCCTACGAGCAGTACTTC.

This rearrangement joins TRBV18 to TRBJ2-1; 9 bases match TRBD2. Per germline, CDR1 KGHSH and CDR2 LQKENI. This CDR3 is 15 amino acids long. V trimming: 4 bases; J trimming: 6 bases; junction bases outside the gene matches: 7. CDR3 DNA: TGTGCCAGCTCACGACTAGCGGCCTCCCTCAATGAGCAGTTCTTC. It is translated as CASSRLAASLNEQFF.

V usage is TRBV15 and J usage is TRBJ2-4; tentatively, D is TRBD1 (8 bases). CDR1 and CDR2 from the germline V gene are LNHNV and YYDKDF (reference sequence). This CDR3 is built from 16 residues. With 3 bases removed from V and 9 bases from J, the gap between germline ends came to 21 bases. The CDR3 DNA reads TGTGCCACCAGCAGGGAGGGGGGGCAGGGGACAGGCATTCAGTACTTC. Translating gives CATSREGGQGTGIQYF.

This chain uses TRBV7-2 with TRBJ2-5; D remains ambiguous. V lost 5 bases and J lost 2, with 12 bases in between. This CDR3 contains 14 residues. The germline gives CDR1 SGHTA, CDR2 FQGNSA. CDR3 DNA sequence: TGTGCCAGCAGCCCCGGGTCGAAACAAGAGACCCAGTACTTC. Residues: CASSPGSKQETQYF.

In this sample, this clone turned up a few times. The J gene is TRBJ2-7, the V gene TRBV15, with 10 bases identical to TRBD2. V was clipped by 1 base and J by 6 bases; unmatched bases: 6. CDR3 length equals 15 residues. Germline V gives CDR1 LNHNV, CDR2 YYDKDF (reference sequence). The CDR3 sequence: CATSRATSGVAEQYV. DNA of the CDR3: TGTGCCACCAGCAGAGCAACTAGCGGGGTAGCCGAGCAGTACGTC.

The gene calls are TRBV7-3 and TRBJ2-7, with D maybe TRBD1 (6 bases). Germline values: CDR1 SGHTA, CDR2 FQGTGA. V was pared by 5 bases and J by 7 bases, with 15 bases between. The CDR3 contains 13 residues. CDR3 protein: CASSQQQGSEQYF. CDR3 coding DNA: TGTGCCAGCAGCCAGCAACAGGGATCGGAGCAGTACTTC.

This clone was observed a few times. This chain links TRBV29-1 with TRBJ1-4; perhaps TRBD1 as D (5 bases). V was clipped by 2 bases and J by 7 bases, with 8 bases between them. The CDR3 is made up of 12 amino acids. The germline gives CDR1 SQVTM, CDR2 ANQGSEA. The CDR3 sequence is CSVEQGTEKLFF. CDR3 coding DNA: TGCAGCGTTGAACAGGGTACTGAAAAACTGTTTTTT.

The chain carries TRBV9 and TRBJ2-3; 8 positions match TRBD1. Trimming at V came to 0 bases and at J to 2 bases, leaving 5 bases not matched to a gene. The CDR3 runs 16 residues. The V gene's germline CDR1 is SGDLS and CDR2 YYNGEE. CDR3 nucleotide sequence: TGTGCCAGCAGCGTAGTACAGGGGGTGTACACAGATACGCAGTATTTT. This gives the protein CASSVVQGVYTDTQYF. The full variable domain, completed using reference TRBV9 and TRBJ2-3, is DSGVTQTPKHLITATGQRVTLRCSPRSGDLSVYWYQQSLDQGLQFLIQYYNGEERAKGNILERFSAQQFPDLHSELNLSSLELGDSALYFCASSVVQGVYTDTQYFGPGTRLTVL.

There are a few counts of this clone. The chain employs TRBV30 and TRBJ2-2; D might be TRBD2 (5 bases). CDR1 is GTSNPN, CDR2 SVGIG, per germline (reference sequence). The CDR3 is 14 residues long. Trimming removed 2 bases at V and 6 bases at J, with 13 bases between. CDR3 region: CAWSTRGGAGELFF. The CDR3, as DNA: TGTGCCTGGAGTACCCGAGGAGGAGCCGGGGAGCTGTTTTTT.

The chain recombines TRBV4-3 with TRBJ2-5; tentatively, D is TRBD2 (6 bases). This CDR3 contains 14 residues. Trimming took 4 bases from V and 7 from J, leaving 16 bases between them. The V gene's germline CDR1 is LGHNA and CDR2 YSLEER. CDR3 in amino acids: CASSPRRGEVTQYF. In DNA form, the CDR3 reads TGCGCCAGCAGCCCTCGGCGGGGAGAGGTGACCCAGTACTTC.

This chain connects TRBV4-2 to TRBJ1-2, with D possibly TRBD1 on 5 matching bases. The V gene lost 0 bases and the J gene lost 4 bases, with 12 bases spanning the gap. This CDR3 has 15 residues. CDR1 is LGHNA, CDR2 YNFKEQ, per germline. The CDR3 nucleotides read TGTGCCAGCAGCCAAGATGTGGGGGTGCGCTATGGCTACACCTTC. Protein product: CASSQDVGVRYGYTF.

This clone was seen only a few times. The chain uses TRBV6-6 and TRBJ1-2; D gene ambiguous. The CDR3 spans 14 residues. Trimming left V 2 bases short and J 1 base short, with 8 bases between. Germline V gene sequence: CDR1 MNHNY, CDR2 SVGAGI (reference sequence). CDR3 DNA sequence: TGTGCCAGCAGTTACGGGTCAGATAACTATGGCTACACCTTC. Amino acids: CASSYGSDNYGYTF.

A few counts support this clone. The chain has TRBV28 and TRBJ1-3; unclear D gene. The CDR3 runs to 11 residues. Trimming left V 1 base short and J 6 bases short, with 1 base between. The germline V gene encodes CDR1 MDHEN and CDR2 SYDVKM. CDR3 bases: TGTGCCAGCAGTTTATTAAACACCATATATTTT. It encodes CASSLLNTIYF.

As concerns this clone: Other DNA sequences from this sample encode an identical CDR3 as well. The V gene is TRBV20-1, the J gene TRBJ2-7; D call uncertain. The CDR3 has 11 amino acids. In germline, CDR1 is DFQATT, CDR2 SNEGSKA (reference sequence). V was cut by 6 bases and J by 2 bases, with 8 bases left in between. CDR3 nucleotides: TGCAGTGCCTCACGAGCCTACGAGCAGTACTTC. Protein sequence: CSASRAYEQYF.

This clone was seen more than once but under ten times. The gene calls are TRBV7-9 and TRBJ2-1, with 8 positions matching TRBD2. Germline V CDR1 and CDR2: SEHNR, FQNEAQ (reference sequence). The CDR3 has 16 residues. V dropped 5 bases and J dropped 2; count of bases not matched to a gene: 8. The DNA for the CDR3 is TGTGCCAGCAGCCGAACAGCGGGAGAGGCCTACAATGAGCAGTTCTTC. Amino acid sequence: CASSRTAGEAYNEQFF. The full variable domain, rest sourced from reference TRBV7-9 and TRBJ2-1, is DTGVSQNPRHKITKRGQNVTFRCDPISEHNRLYWYRQTLGQGPEFLTYFQNEAQLEKSRLLSDRFSAERPKGSFSTLEIQRTEQGDSAMYLCASSRTAGEAYNEQFFGPGTRLTVL.

This clone came up a few times. The V call is TRBV7-2, the J call TRBJ1-3; weak D call: TRBD1 (6 bases). Germline CDR1 SGHTA, CDR2 FQGNSA. The V gene lost 5 bases and the J gene lost 2 bases, with 7 bases spanning the gap. The CDR3 is 13 amino acids. The CDR3 sequence is CASSRTAGNTIYF. CDR3 DNA sequence: TGTGCCAGCAGCCGGACAGCTGGAAACACCATATATTTT.

The chain uses TRBV11-3 and TRBJ2-1; D uncertain. With 3 bases removed from V and 5 bases from J, the gap between germline ends came to 8 bases. The CDR3 spans 13 residues. The germline gives CDR1 SGHNT, CDR2 YENEEA. The CDR3 DNA follows: TGTGCCAGCAGCTTCGAACAGCACAATGAGCAGTTCTTC. Its translation is CASSFEQHNEQFF.

This clone was counted ten times or more. The chain carries TRBV23-1 and TRBJ2-1; D remains ambiguous. TRBV23-1 is given ORF status, its function remaining uncertain. The V end lost 4 bases, the J end lost 10 bases, and 8 bases lay between the germline ends. The CDR3 is 11 residues long. CDR3 sequence (DNA): TGCGCCAGCAGTCGGACGGCCGAGCAGTTCTTC. It translates to CASSRTAEQFF.

This rearrangement joins TRBV4-2 to TRBJ2-6; D uncertain. The CDR3 extends over 15 amino acids. Looked up from germline, CDR1 is LGHNA and CDR2 is YNFKEQ. V was shortened by 0 bases and J by 0 bases, with 3 bases between the two germline ends. CDR3 sequence reads: CASSQEYSGANVLTF. CDR3 DNA: TGTGCCAGCAGCCAAGAGTACTCTGGGGCCAACGTCCTGACTTTC.

The chain combines TRBV7-2 with TRBJ2-3; TRBD2 agrees at 12 bases. V shed 4 bases and J 14 bases; nucleotides not matched to a gene: 16. In germline, CDR1 is SGHTA, CDR2 FQGNSA. The CDR3 runs 16 residues. CDR3 coding DNA: TGTGCCAGCAGCTCCTCTGGACTAGCGGGACCAAATACCGGGTATTTT. Amino acid sequence: CASSSSGLAGPNTGYF.

The genes are TRBV10-3 and TRBJ1-1; 8 positions agree with TRBD1. Germline trimming cut 6 bases from V and 6 bases from J; bases unmatched to any gene: 0. The CDR3 is made up of 11 amino acids. Per germline, CDR1 ENHRY and CDR2 SYGVKD. The DNA of the CDR3 is TGTGCCATCAGGGACAGGGCTGAAGCTTTCTTT. As protein: CAIRDRAEAFF.

The chain couples TRBV14 to TRBJ2-3; D may correspond to TRBD1 or TRBD2 (6 bases each). CDR1 is SGHDN, CDR2 FVKESK, per germline. Trimming removed 4 bases from V and 4 bases from J, with 21 bases in between. The CDR3 sequence is 17 residues long. The CDR3 spells CASSPWGAGVEPDTQYF. CDR3 nucleotides: TGTGCCAGCAGCCCTTGGGGGGCAGGGGTGGAGCCAGATACGCAGTATTTT.

V and J are TRBV18 and TRBJ2-6, with D unresolved. Between the trimmed V and J ends, which lost 5 bases and 2 bases, there was a span of 7 bases. This CDR3 comprises 14 residues. The germline CDR1 and CDR2 sequences are KGHSH and LQKENI. For the CDR3, the DNA is TGTGCCAGCTCATACCAACCTGGGGCCAACGTCCTGACTTTC. Its translation: CASSYQPGANVLTF. The full variable domain, its missing parts supplied by reference TRBV18 and TRBJ2-6, is NAGVMQNPRHLVRRRGQEARLRCSPMKGHSHVYWYRQLPEEGLKFMVYLQKENIIDESGMPKERFSAEFPKEGPSILRIQQVVRGDSAAYFCASSYQPGANVLTFGAGSRLTVL.

This rearrangement joins TRBV5-1 to TRBJ2-3, with a possible D match to TRBD2 (6 bases). Trimming took 6 bases from V and 0 from J, leaving 11 bases between them. CDR3 size: 14 residues. Germline CDR1 is SGHRS and CDR2 is YFSETQ. Here the CDR3 reads CASNAGTSTDTQYF. The DNA of the CDR3 is TGCGCCAGCAATGCGGGGACCAGCACAGATACGCAGTATTTT.

This clone was seen only a few times. The rearrangement joins TRBV4-1 to TRBJ2-7; no clear D. Germline CDR1 reads MGHRA; CDR2 reads YSYEKL. There are 16 residues in the CDR3. Trimming removed 2 bases from V and 2 bases from J, with 16 bases in between. CDR3 DNA sequence: TGCGCCAGCAGCCAAACCTGGGATCTCTCTACCTACGAGCAGTACTTC. Translating it yields CASSQTWDLSTYEQYF.

About this clone itself: Other DNA sequences in this specimen translate into the identical CDR3. The chain is built from TRBV9 and TRBJ2-1, with 9 bases aligning to TRBD1. The CDR3 contains 15 residues. V was pared by 1 base and J by 3 bases, with 2 bases of the junction left unmatched. The germline CDR1 and CDR2 sequences are SGDLS and YYNGEE. CDR3 loop: CASSVRDRVYNEQFF. For the CDR3, the DNA is TGTGCCAGCAGCGTACGGGACAGGGTCTACAATGAGCAGTTCTTC. The entire variable domain, with the rest obtained from reference TRBV9 and TRBJ2-1, is as follows: DSGVTQTPKHLITATGQRVTLRCSPRSGDLSVYWYQQSLDQGLQFLIQYYNGEERAKGNILERFSAQQFPDLHSELNLSSLELGDSALYFCASSVRDRVYNEQFFGPGTRLTVL.

This clone has a handful of counts. The genes are TRBV19 and TRBJ2-5; 12 positions match TRBD2. V shed 1 base, J shed 1 base, and the junction held 4 bases outside the gene matches. The CDR3 spans 17 residues. CDR1 and CDR2 from the germline V gene are LNHDA and SQIVND (reference sequence). The CDR3 protein is CASSIVGTSGPQETQYF. CDR3 sequence (DNA): TGTGCCAGTAGTATAGTCGGGACTAGCGGGCCCCAAGAGACCCAGTACTTC.